A single T cell receptor beta chain is shown here with its context. This entry is derived from a study of shared clonotypes between healthy human individuals. TCRdb keeps only in-frame clones here, not all; method: immunoSEQ multiplex PCR. There are over a million clones in the sample; around 97% occur only once, and 1% to 1.5% lies in the top ten. The CDR3 has 12 residues. Trimming removed 4 bases at V and 6 bases at J, with 9 bases between. Germline V gene sequence: CDR1 ENHRY, CDR2 SYGVKD. The sample was naive CD4+ T cells sorted from blood. The subset: CD45RA+ positively selected. The chain links TRBV10-3 to TRBJ1-2; D is uncertain. The sequence came from a man aged 25 to 40 in good health. The CDR3 loop is CAISGAGHGYTF. The CDR3 DNA reads TGTGCCATCAGTGGGGCAGGCCATGGCTACACCTTC.